The 7 T cell receptor beta chains given below trace back to one sample, sequenced in a study of blood T cell repertoires in COVID-19. Sequencing used immunoSEQ multiplex PCR; TCRdb keeps in-frame clones, though not all of them. The table has about 72,000 clones, about four fifths seen once. The source material was peripheral blood. The receptors were sampled from a human donor in a cohort sampled during active COVID-19.

The V gene is TRBV21-1, the J gene TRBJ1-5; the table's D call, TRBD1, has no DNA check behind it. TRBV21-1 has pseudogene status. CDR3 length: 17 residues. CDR3 sequence (DNA): TGTGCCAGCAGCAAACCGCTACAGGGGATAGGGGATCAGCCCCAGCATTTT. Amino acid sequence: CASSKPLQGIGDQPQHF.

The chain uses TRBV9 and TRBJ1-5; the D is unclear. This CDR3 comprises 16 residues. V gave up 0 bases and J gave up 1 base, with 11 bases separating them. Germline-derived CDR1 and CDR2 are SGDLS and YYNGEE. Here the CDR3 reads CASSVGAFGSNQPQHF. CDR3 nucleotide sequence: TGTGCCAGCAGCGTAGGGGCGTTTGGAAGCAATCAGCCCCAGCATTTT.

The genes are TRBV14 and TRBJ2-7, with 12 positions matching TRBD2. CDR1 is SGHDN and CDR2 is FVKESK in the germline V gene. Trimming took 1 base from V and 5 from J; bases not matched to a gene: 3. This CDR3 has 15 amino acids. CDR3 region: CASSQGLAGADEQYF. The CDR3, as DNA: TGTGCCAGCAGCCAAGGACTAGCGGGGGCCGACGAGCAGTACTTC.

V usage is TRBV19 and J usage is TRBJ2-3; TRBD1 agrees at 7 bases. CDR1 and CDR2 (germline): LNHDA, SQIVND (reference sequence). Trimming took 3 bases from V and 1 from J; bases not matched to a gene: 1. CDR3 length equals 14 residues. As DNA, the CDR3 is TGTGCCAGTAGTATTCAGGGGGGCACAGATACGCAGTATTTT. Amino acids: CASSIQGGTDTQYF.

The chain has TRBV4-2 and TRBJ1-4; 12 bases fit TRBD1. The CDR3 is 17 residues long. CDR1 LGHNA and CDR2 YNFKEQ come from the germline V gene. V dropped 0 bases and J dropped 8; count of bases not matched to a gene: 7. CDR3 sequence reads: CASSQDQGQGAREKLFF. CDR3 coding DNA: TGTGCCAGCAGCCAAGATCAGGGACAGGGGGCAAGGGAAAAACTGTTTTTT.

The chain links TRBV19 to TRBJ2-3, with 9 bases identical to TRBD2. The V gene's germline CDR1 is LNHDA and CDR2 SQIVND (reference sequence). The CDR3 totals 15 residues. V shed 3 bases and J 5 bases; nucleotides not matched to a gene: 6. CDR3 coding DNA: TGTGCCAGTAGTATGACTAGCGGTCCGGGAGATACGCAGTATTTT. Protein sequence: CASSMTSGPGDTQYF.

The chain combines TRBV2 with TRBJ2-1; TRBD2 matches at 14 bases. Germline-derived CDR1 and CDR2 are SNHLY and FYNNEI. This CDR3 is 18 amino acids long. V shed 0 bases and J 7 bases; nucleotides not matched to a gene: 8. This CDR3 reads CASSEALRGTSGGNEQFF. Here the CDR3 DNA reads TGTGCCAGCAGTGAAGCGCTTCGAGGGACTAGCGGGGGAAATGAGCAGTTCTTC.